Listed below are T cell receptor beta chains from one sample, sequenced in a study of blood T cells in healthy people across ages. MiXCR, applied by TCRdb to the 5' RACE reads, yields one record per CDR3 protein. The repertoire holds about 780,000 distinct CDR3 sequences, with approximately 67% as singletons. What was sequenced was blood. All receptors come from a man aged 25-40 years in good health. Each CDR3 is given with its conserved first and last residue. The order of the fields is J gene, D gene, V gene, CDR3 length, clone size, CDR3 DNA, CDR3 protein. D genes are given only for firm matches. Rows may omit the clone size; those that give it use once, few, many or a size class.

TRBJ2-7 NA TRBV29-1 11 NA TGCAGTGTAGGGACCAGAGGCGAGCAGTACTTC CSVGTRGEQYF
TRBJ1-2 NA TRBV6-1 15 NA TGTGCCAGCAGTGAAGTGAGTCCCGGGGTCTATGGCTACACCTTC CASSEVSPGVYGYTF
TRBJ2-3 TRBD1 TRBV9 16 NA TGTGCCAGCAGCGTAGGTGGGACAGGGATGACAGATACGCAGTATTTT CASSVGGTGMTDTQYF
TRBJ1-2 NA TRBV10-3 15 few TGTGCCATCAGTGCCCGGGACGATAGCTACTATGGCTACACCTTC CAISARDDSYYGYTF
TRBJ2-6 TRBD1 TRBV6-5 18 few TGTGCCAGCAGTTCGTCCATAGACAGGGGCCTCTGGGCCAACGTCCTGACTTTC CASSSSIDRGLWANVLTF
TRBJ2-7 NA TRBV5-5 15 NA TGCGCCGGCAGTTGGGACACCCGAGCCTCGGGCGAGCAGTACTTC CAGSWDTRASGEQYF
TRBJ2-7 TRBD1 TRBV7-2 15 NA TGTGCCAGCAGCTTAGTCGTGACAGGGGCCTACGAGCAGTACTTC CASSLVVTGAYEQYF
TRBJ2-1 NA TRBV7-6 19 NA TGTGCCAGCAGCTTAGATGGCGCAGCGTCCTCGAGCTCCTACAATGAGCCGTTCTTC CASSLDGAASSSSYNEPFF
TRBJ2-7 NA TRBV7-8 15 NA TGTGCCAGCAGCCTCAGCAGGGGAGGATCCTACGAGCAGTACTTC CASSLSRGGSYEQYF
TRBJ2-1 NA TRBV15 13 NA TGTGCCACCAGCAGGGGTCTAGCAGTTGAGCAGTTCTTC CATSRGLAVEQFF
TRBJ1-5 NA TRBV20-1 14 NA TGCAGTGCTAGATCAGGCCCCCCTAATCAGCCCCAGCATTTT CSARSGPPNQPQHF
TRBJ1-2 NA TRBV5-1 15 NA TGCGCCAGCAGCTTGGACACCGACAGGAACTATGGCTACACCTTC CASSLDTDRNYGYTF
TRBJ2-7 TRBD2 TRBV6-2/TRBV6-3 17 NA TGTGCCAGCAGTTACTCGCTAGCGGGGGCCAGCTCCTACGAGCAGTACTTC CASSYSLAGASSYEQYF
TRBJ1-3 NA TRBV2 14 NA TGTGCCAGCATCCGAGGTGTGGATGGAAACACCATATATTTT CASIRGVDGNTIYF
TRBJ1-2 NA TRBV7-2 14 NA TGTGCCAGCAGCCTGGACGTGAGGGGAGGCGGCTACACCTTC CASSLDVRGGGYTF
TRBJ2-5 TRBD1 TRBV7-2 20 NA TGTGCCAGCAGCACAACCGCCGGGGCCGAGGGACAGGGGTTGCAAGAGACCCAGTACTTC CASSTTAGAEGQGLQETQYF
TRBJ1-4 NA TRBV12-3/TRBV12-4 14 NA TGTGCCAGCAGTTTAGAGGCTCAAAATGAAAAACTGTTTTTT CASSLEAQNEKLFF
TRBJ2-7 TRBD1 TRBV18 14 NA TGTGCCAGCTCGACAGGACAGGGGCCTCACGAGCAGTACTTC CASSTGQGPHEQYF
TRBJ2-1 NA TRBV5-1 16 NA TGCGCCAGCAGCTTGGTAGGCAGGGGGGAGCCATATGAGCAGTTCTTC CASSLVGRGEPYEQFF
TRBJ2-3 NA TRBV7-2 13 NA TGTGCCAGCAAGCCGGATTACACAGATACGCAGTATTTT CASKPDYTDTQYF
TRBJ2-5 NA TRBV29-1 13 NA TGCAGCGTCGAAGTGGGGTTACAAGAGACCCAGTACTTC CSVEVGLQETQYF
TRBJ2-3 NA TRBV5-1 15 once TGCGCCAGCAGCTTGGAAGGGCAGCCATTGGATACGCAGTATTTT CASSLEGQPLDTQYF